This T cell receptor beta chain is from a study of technical replicates of blood from a handful of donors. The protocol was immunoSEQ multiplex PCR, while the TCRdb copy is restricted to in-frame clones and leaves out a portion. The data hold tens of thousands of clones, with 94% observed a single time. Trimming cost V 0 bases and J 2 bases, with 10 bases left between them. The CDR3 has 15 amino acids. Germline CDR1 reads SGHRS; CDR2 reads YFSETQ. This rearrangement joins TRBV5-1 to TRBJ2-3; possible D gene TRBD1, 5 bases. Sequencing was performed on T cells isolated from PBMCs. The clonotype was recovered from a human donor in good health. CDR3 DNA sequence: TGCGCCAGCAGCTTGGGGGCAGGGAACACAGATACGCAGTATTTT. This translates into CASSLGAGNTDTQYF.